Each of the 20 T cell receptor beta chains below was sequenced from the same sample in a study of T cell changes during pregnancy in multiple sclerosis. TCRdb's table, derived via immunoSEQ multiplex PCR, lists solely in-frame clones and lacks some. The sample carries about 110,000 clones, 92% recorded once. Material: peripheral blood, obtained in the third trimester of pregnancy. The receptors were gathered from a female donor with multiple sclerosis, enrolled in a pregnancy study.

The J gene is TRBJ1-6, the V gene TRBV5-1; D not certain. Germline lookup yields CDR1 SGHRS and CDR2 YFSETQ. V was trimmed by 0 bases and J by 0 bases, leaving 13 bases between them. The CDR3 consists of 18 residues. The CDR3 is CASSLDPFTSSYNSPLHF. The CDR3 DNA is TGCGCCAGCAGCTTGGACCCCTTTACAAGCTCCTATAATTCACCCCTCCACTTT.

The chain recombines TRBV27 with TRBJ1-1, with 7 bases identical to TRBD1. V lost 4 bases and J lost 1; bases outside the gene matches: 12. The germline gives CDR1 MNHEY, CDR2 SMNVEV (reference sequence). The length of the CDR3 is 17 residues. CDR3 in DNA: TGTGCCAGCAGTTCCGGTCGGGGACAGCCACCGAACACTGAAGCTTTCTTT. Encoded protein: CASSSGRGQPPNTEAFF.

This chain links TRBV7-9 with TRBJ2-3; 9 bases fit TRBD2. In germline, CDR1 is SEHNR, CDR2 FQNEAQ (reference sequence). Trimming removed 1 base from V and 1 base from J; junction bases left unmatched: 3. CDR3 length: 16 residues. The CDR3 loop reads CASSLVSGSGTDTQYF. CDR3 in DNA: TGTGCCAGCAGCTTAGTTAGCGGGAGCGGCACAGATACGCAGTATTTT. Full variable domain (missing parts from reference TRBV7-9 and TRBJ2-3): DTGVSQNPRHKITKRGQNVTFRCDPISEHNRLYWYRQTLGQGPEFLTYFQNEAQLEKSRLLSDRFSAERPKGSFSTLEIQRTEQGDSAMYLCASSLVSGSGTDTQYFGPGTRLTVL.

The chain employs TRBV7-9 and TRBJ2-7; TRBD1 matches at 9 bases. Germline CDR1 and CDR2: SEHNR and FQNEAQ (reference sequence). Trimming at V came to 5 bases and at J to 11 bases, leaving 10 bases not matched to a gene. The length of the CDR3 is 13 residues. For the CDR3, the DNA is TGTGCCAGCAGCACATCCGGGACAGGGCGTGAGTACTTC. Protein product: CASSTSGTGREYF.

The J gene is TRBJ1-1, the V gene TRBV7-9; D uncertain. Germline lookup yields CDR1 SEHNR and CDR2 FQNEAQ (reference sequence). This CDR3 has 14 residues. V gave up 1 base and J gave up 1 base, with 7 bases separating them. CDR3 amino acids: CASSLDQANTEAFF. In DNA, the CDR3 is TGTGCCAGCAGCTTAGATCAGGCGAACACTGAAGCTTTCTTT.

The rearrangement links TRBV10-1 to TRBJ2-3; 10 nucleotides agree with TRBD2. V lost 9 bases and J lost 2; bases outside the gene matches: 8. The CDR3 sequence is 15 residues long. Per the germline V gene, CDR1 is WNHNN and CDR2 is SYGVQD (reference sequence). For the CDR3, the DNA is TGCGCCAGGTCGCGAACTAGCGGGGTCACAGATACGCAGTATTTT. Amino acid sequence: CARSRTSGVTDTQYF.

The V and J genes are TRBV7-2 and TRBJ1-4; 11 positions match TRBD1. After removal of 5 bases from V and 8 bases from J, the junction contained 7 bases not matched to a gene. Germline assignment: CDR1 SGHTA and CDR2 FQGNSA. This CDR3 has 15 amino acids. The CDR3 region has the DNA TGTGCCAGCAGCATCGGGACAGGGGGGTGGGAAAAACTGTTTTTT. Its translation: CASSIGTGGWEKLFF.

The CDR3 DNA follows: TGTGCCAGTAGTGCCTCCGGGACAGGGAATCAGCCCCAGCATTTT. Protein product: CASSASGTGNQPQHF. The chain joins TRBV19 to TRBJ1-5; 9 nucleotides line up with TRBD1. The germline CDR1 and CDR2 sequences are LNHDA and SQIVND (reference sequence). The ends lost 5 bases at V and 4 bases at J; junction bases unmatched: 6. This CDR3 spans 15 amino acids. The whole variable domain, remainder taken from reference TRBV19 and TRBJ1-5, is DGGITQSPKYLFRKEGQNVTLSCEQNLNHDAMYWYRQDPGQGLRLIYYSQIVNDFQKGDIAEGYSVSREKKESFPLTVTSAQKNPTAFYLCASSASGTGNQPQHFGDGTRLSIL.

This clone has only one observation. This chain uses TRBV5-1 with TRBJ1-5; TRBD1 is a possible D gene (6 bases). CDR1 is SGHRS, CDR2 YFSETQ, per germline. V dropped 1 base and J dropped 2 bases, with 10 bases sitting between them. The CDR3 runs to 15 residues. The CDR3 is CASSLTGQRNQPQHF. The CDR3 nucleotides are TGCGCCAGCAGCTTGACCGGACAGCGCAATCAGCCCCAGCATTTT.

V is TRBV7-9 and J is TRBJ1-5, with a possible D match to TRBD1 (5 bases). The V and J ends lost 5 bases and 3 bases respectively, with 11 bases between them. From germline, CDR1 is SEHNR and CDR2 FQNEAQ (reference sequence). The CDR3 is made up of 14 amino acids. The CDR3 DNA reads TGTGCCAGCAGCAGCGACAGTTCCAATCAGCCCCAGCATTTT. Its protein is CASSSDSSNQPQHF. The entire variable domain, with the rest obtained from reference TRBV7-9 and TRBJ1-5, is as follows: DTGVSQNPRHKITKRGQNVTFRCDPISEHNRLYWYRQTLGQGPEFLTYFQNEAQLEKSRLLSDRFSAERPKGSFSTLEIQRTEQGDSAMYLCASSSDSSNQPQHFGDGTRLSIL.

This chain uses TRBV7-2 with TRBJ2-7, with TRBD2 as a possible D gene (7 bases). CDR3 length equals 14 residues. Deletions cut 3 bases from V and 4 bases from J, with 13 bases between. Per the germline V gene, CDR1 is SGHTA and CDR2 is FQGNSA. The CDR3 sequence is CASSLGGGLYEQYF. Here the CDR3 DNA reads TGTGCCAGCAGCTTGGGGGGGGGCTTGTACGAGCAGTACTTC.

This sequence joins TRBV7-2 and TRBJ2-1; a weak D match, TRBD2 (5 bases). There are 15 residues in the CDR3. The V gene lost 5 bases and the J gene lost 4 bases, with 15 bases spanning the gap. CDR1 and CDR2 (germline): SGHTA, FQGNSA. CDR3 nucleotide sequence: TGTGCCAGCAGCGTAACCGTGGGAGCTTACAATGAGCAGTTCTTC. This translates into CASSVTVGAYNEQFF. The full variable domain, completed using reference TRBV7-2 and TRBJ2-1, is GAGVSQSPSNKVTEKGKDVELRCDPISGHTALYWYRQSLGQGLEFLIYFQGNSAPDKSGLPSDRFSAERTGGSVSTLTIQRTQQEDSAVYLCASSVTVGAYNEQFFGPGTRLTVL.

The rearrangement joins TRBV5-4 to TRBJ1-1; possible D gene TRBD1, 5 bases. Germline lookup yields CDR1 SGHNT and CDR2 YYREEE (reference sequence). The CDR3 has 17 residues. The ends were cut back, 0 bases at V and 0 bases at J, with 15 bases in the middle. The CDR3 loop reads CASSLDGGLGMNTEAFF. Here the CDR3 DNA reads TGTGCCAGCAGCTTGGACGGGGGACTTGGGATGAACACTGAAGCTTTCTTT.

The rearrangement links TRBV6-1 to TRBJ1-2; maybe TRBD1 (5 bases). Germline CDR1 MNHNS, CDR2 SASEGT. CDR3 length equals 14 residues. The germline V and J ends were trimmed by 7 bases and 0 bases, with 12 bases remaining between them. This CDR3 is CASTRSGANYGYTF. In DNA, the CDR3 is TGTGCCAGCACCAGGTCGGGGGCTAACTATGGCTACACCTTC.

This chain links TRBV2 with TRBJ1-3; perhaps TRBD1 as D (6 bases). This CDR3 region has 15 residues. V lost 5 bases and J 0 bases, leaving 11 bases between the germline ends. CDR1 and CDR2 (germline): SNHLY, FYNNEI. CDR3 amino acids: CASSRRGLSGNTIYF. The CDR3, as DNA: TGTGCCAGCAGTAGGCGGGGGCTCTCTGGAAACACCATATATTTT.

The rearrangement uses TRBV2 and TRBJ1-3; tentatively, D is TRBD1 (5 bases). Germline V lookup: CDR1 SNHLY, CDR2 FYNNEI. The CDR3 loop spans 15 amino acids. V lost 5 bases to trimming and J lost 0 bases, with 11 bases between them. CDR3 sequence reads: CASSPGVLSGNTIYF. The CDR3 DNA reads TGTGCCAGCAGTCCGGGGGTACTCTCTGGAAACACCATATATTTT.

This rearrangement joins TRBV5-1 to TRBJ2-6; unclear D gene. Germline loops: CDR1 SGHRS, CDR2 YFSETQ. The CDR3 length is 15 residues. Trimming left V 0 bases short and J 1 base short, with 5 bases between. Here the CDR3 DNA reads TGCGCCAGCAGCTTGGGACAATCTGGGGCCAACGTCCTGACTTTC. The encoded protein is CASSLGQSGANVLTF.

The chain joins TRBV11-2 to TRBJ2-3, with a weak D call TRBD1 (6 bases). CDR3 length: 14 amino acids. Germline V gene sequence: CDR1 SGHAT, CDR2 FQNNGV. V was trimmed by 5 bases and J by 4 bases, leaving 13 bases between them. CDR3 DNA sequence: TGTGCCAGCAGCCCCGGGACACCTTCAGATACGCAGTATTTT. Its protein product is CASSPGTPSDTQYF.

A few counts support this clone. Within the sample, other DNA sequences also encode this same CDR3. This chain uses TRBV28 with TRBJ1-1, with D hard to call. The germline V and J ends were trimmed by 6 bases and 8 bases, with 10 bases remaining between them. There are 11 residues in the CDR3. In germline, CDR1 is MDHEN, CDR2 SYDVKM. The CDR3 loop reads CASRGRPEAFF. CDR3 nucleotides: TGTGCCAGCAGGGGCAGGCCAGAAGCTTTCTTT.

This clone was counted once. V gene TRBV5-6 combines with J gene TRBJ1-1, with 8 bases identical to TRBD1. The V gene end was trimmed by 5 bases and the J gene end by 2 bases; junction bases not matched to a gene: 5. The CDR3 has 14 residues. Germline values: CDR1 SGHDT, CDR2 YYEEEE. CDR3 region: CASRRTGTNTEAFF. The DNA of the CDR3 is TGTGCCAGCAGACGGACAGGGACCAACACTGAAGCTTTCTTT.